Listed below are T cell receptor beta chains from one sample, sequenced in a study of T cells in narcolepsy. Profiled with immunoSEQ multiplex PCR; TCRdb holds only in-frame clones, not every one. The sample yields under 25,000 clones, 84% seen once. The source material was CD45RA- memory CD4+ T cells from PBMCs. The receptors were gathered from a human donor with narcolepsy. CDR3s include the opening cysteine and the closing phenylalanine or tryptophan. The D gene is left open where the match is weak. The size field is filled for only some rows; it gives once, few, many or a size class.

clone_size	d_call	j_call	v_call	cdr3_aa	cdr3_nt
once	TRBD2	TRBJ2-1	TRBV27	CASSKSSSGPPASYNEQFF	TGTGCCAGCAGTAAAAGCTCTAGCGGGCCCCCAGCCTCCTACAATGAGCAGTTCTTC
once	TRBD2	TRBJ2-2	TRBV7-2	CASSLSGTTGELFF	TGTGCCAGCAGTCTTAGCGGGACCACCGGGGAGCTGTTTTTT
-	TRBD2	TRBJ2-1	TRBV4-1	CASSQDLGGRGWNEQFF	TGCGCCAGCAGCCAAGATTTGGGCGGGAGAGGGTGGAATGAGCAGTTCTTC
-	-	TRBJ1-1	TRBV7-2	CASSYDGKMNTEAFF	TGTGCCAGCAGCTACGATGGGAAAATGAACACTGAAGCTTTCTTT
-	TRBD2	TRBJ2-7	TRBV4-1	CASSHPGLADLLEQYF	TGCGCCAGCAGCCACCCCGGACTAGCAGACCTTCTCGAGCAGTACTTC
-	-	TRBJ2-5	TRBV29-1	CSVERSEGRETQYF	TGCAGCGTTGAGAGGTCGGAGGGACGGGAGACCCAGTACTTC
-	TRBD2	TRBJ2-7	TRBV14	CASSHRGTSAPYEQYF	TGTGCCAGCAGCCATAGGGGGACTAGCGCTCCCTACGAGCAGTACTTC
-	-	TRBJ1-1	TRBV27	CASSPRGLWVTEAFF	TGTGCCAGCAGCCCCCGGGGGCTATGGGTTACTGAAGCTTTCTTT
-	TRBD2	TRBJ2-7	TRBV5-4	CASSASFGAGLFYEQYF	TGTGCCAGCAGCGCTTCGTTTGGAGCGGGACTTTTCTACGAGCAGTACTTC
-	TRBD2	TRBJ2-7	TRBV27	CASSSTWTSGAYEQYF	TGTGCCAGCAGTTCCACCTGGACTAGCGGAGCCTACGAGCAGTACTTC
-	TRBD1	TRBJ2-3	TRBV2	CASSTTSGGPSTDTQYF	TGTGCCAGCAGTACTACCTCAGGGGGCCCAAGCACAGATACGCAGTATTTT
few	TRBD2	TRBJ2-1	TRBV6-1	CAAGDVSNEQFF	TGTGCTGCGGGAGACGTGAGCAATGAGCAGTTCTTC
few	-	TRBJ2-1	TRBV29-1	CSVEPGDTYNEQFF	TGCAGCGTTGAACCAGGGGATACCTACAATGAGCAGTTCTTC
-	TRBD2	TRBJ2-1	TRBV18	CASSLTSGYNEQFF	TGTGCCAGCTCGCTCACTAGCGGTTACAATGAGCAGTTCTTC
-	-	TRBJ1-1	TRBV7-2	CASSSRGTLNTEAFF	TGTGCCAGCAGCTCGAGGGGGACTTTGAACACTGAAGCTTTCTTT
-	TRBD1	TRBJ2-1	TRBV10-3	CAISSDREIYEQFF	TGTGCCATCAGTTCAGACAGGGAGATTTATGAGCAGTTCTTC
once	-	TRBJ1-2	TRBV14	CASSTDRTNYGYTF	TGTGCCAGCAGCACGGACAGAACTAACTATGGCTACACCTTC
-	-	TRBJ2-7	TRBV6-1	CASSSLASYEQYF	TGTGCCAGCAGTTCGCTAGCGTCCTACGAGCAGTACTTC
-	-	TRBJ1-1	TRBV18	CASSPPMNTEAFF	TGTGCCAGCTCACCGCCCATGAACACTGAAGCTTTCTTT
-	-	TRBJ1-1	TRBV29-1	CSVGHLEAFF	TGCAGCGTCGGACATCTTGAAGCTTTCTTT
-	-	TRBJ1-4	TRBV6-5	CASSYSGGREKLFF	TGTGCCAGCAGTTACTCAGGGGGTAGGGAAAAACTGTTTTTT
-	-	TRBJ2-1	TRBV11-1	CASGGQLNYNEQFF	TGTGCCAGCGGCGGGCAACTAAACTACAATGAGCAGTTCTTC
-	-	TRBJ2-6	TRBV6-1	CASSEAGGLSSSGANVLTF	TGTGCCAGCAGTGAAGCGGGGGGGCTATCCTCCTCTGGGGCCAACGTCCTGACTTTC
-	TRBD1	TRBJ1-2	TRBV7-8	CASSTGTGNVNYGYTF	TGTGCCAGCAGCACCGGGACAGGGAACGTCAACTATGGCTACACCTTC
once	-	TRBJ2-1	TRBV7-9	CASSPSQGRGNEQFF	TGTGCCAGCAGCCCCAGTCAGGGCAGGGGAAATGAGCAGTTCTTC
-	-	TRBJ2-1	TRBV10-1	CASSDLGEDEQFF	TGCGCCAGCAGTGATTTAGGGGAGGATGAGCAGTTCTTC
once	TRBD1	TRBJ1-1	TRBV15	CATSREGDREGTEAFF	TGTGCCACCAGCAGAGAGGGCGACAGGGAAGGGACTGAAGCTTTCTTT
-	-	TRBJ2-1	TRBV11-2	CASTPISRAEQFF	TGTGCCAGCACCCCTATAAGTAGAGCTGAGCAGTTCTTC
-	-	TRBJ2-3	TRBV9	CASSSGLPTDTQYF	TGTGCCAGCAGCTCAGGACTACCCACAGATACGCAGTATTTT
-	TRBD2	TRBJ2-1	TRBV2	CANPKREIYNEQFF	TGTGCCAACCCCAAGCGGGAGATTTACAATGAGCAGTTCTTC
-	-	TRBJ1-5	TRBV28	CASSPEVGNQPQHF	TGTGCCAGCAGTCCCGAGGTTGGGAATCAGCCCCAGCATTTT
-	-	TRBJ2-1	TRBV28	CASNPRQTFYNEQFF	TGTGCCAGCAATCCGAGACAGACCTTTTACAATGAGCAGTTCTTC
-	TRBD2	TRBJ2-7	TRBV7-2	CASSLLAGDYEQYF	TGTGCCAGCAGCCTATTAGCGGGAGATTACGAGCAGTACTTC
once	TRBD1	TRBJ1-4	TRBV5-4	CASSLGRQGRLSANEKLFF	TGTGCCAGCAGCTTGGGCCGACAGGGGAGGCTGTCGGCTAATGAAAAACTGTTTTTT
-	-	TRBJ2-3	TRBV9	CAVPRLGSTDTQYF	TGTGCCGTCCCGAGACTAGGTAGTACAGATACGCAGTATTTT
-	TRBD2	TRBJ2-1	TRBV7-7	CASSVSGRAEQFF	TGTGCCAGCAGCGTCAGCGGGAGGGCTGAGCAGTTCTTC
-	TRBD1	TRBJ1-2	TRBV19	CASSSWDRSRNGYTF	TGTGCCAGTAGTAGCTGGGACAGGTCGAGGAATGGCTACACCTTC
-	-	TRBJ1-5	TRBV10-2	CASSEGGSNQPQHF	TGCGCCAGCAGTGAAGGAGGGAGCAATCAGCCCCAGCATTTT
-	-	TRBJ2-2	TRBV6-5	CASKLAAGELFF	TGTGCCAGCAAGTTGGCGGCCGGGGAGCTGTTTTTT
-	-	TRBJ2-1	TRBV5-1	CASSLALSSSYNEQFF	TGCGCCAGCAGCTTAGCACTCTCTAGCTCCTACAATGAGCAGTTCTTC
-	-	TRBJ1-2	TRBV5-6	CASSLDRTYGYTF	TGTGCCAGCAGCTTAGACAGGACCTATGGCTACACCTTC
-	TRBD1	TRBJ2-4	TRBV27	CASSLGQGAENIQYF	TGTGCCAGCAGTTTGGGACAGGGGGCTGAAAACATTCAGTACTTC
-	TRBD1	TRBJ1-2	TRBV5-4	CASSFRTGGYGYTF	TGTGCCAGCAGCTTTAGGACAGGGGGATATGGCTACACCTTC
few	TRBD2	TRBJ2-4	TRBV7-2	CASSLPGLAENIQYF	TGTGCCAGCAGCTTACCGGGACTAGCGGAAAACATTCAGTACTTC
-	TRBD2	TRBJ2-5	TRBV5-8	CASSLGDSGSFETQYF	TGTGCCAGCAGCTTGGGGGATAGCGGGAGTTTTGAGACCCAGTACTTC
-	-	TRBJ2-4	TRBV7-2	CASSLRGGILAKNIQYF	TGTGCCAGCAGCTTAAGGGGCGGGATCCTAGCCAAAAACATTCAGTACTTC
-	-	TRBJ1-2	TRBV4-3	CASSLDPRGRPYGYTF	TGCGCCAGCAGCTTGGACCCGCGGGGGCGCCCCTATGGCTACACCTTC
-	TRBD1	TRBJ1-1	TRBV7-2	CASSTPDRGAFF	TGTGCCAGCAGCACACCGGACAGGGGAGCTTTCTTT
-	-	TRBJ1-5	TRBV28	CASSWSRVQPQHF	TGTGCCAGCAGTTGGAGCAGGGTTCAGCCCCAGCATTTT
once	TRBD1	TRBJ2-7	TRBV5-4	CASSLQGATPYEQYF	TGTGCCAGCAGCTTACAGGGGGCCACACCCTACGAGCAGTACTTC
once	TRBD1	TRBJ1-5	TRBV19	CASSMDRSHNQPQHF	TGTGCCAGTAGTATGGACAGGAGCCACAATCAGCCCCAGCATTTT
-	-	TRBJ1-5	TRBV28	CASSSDGRQNQPQHF	TGTGCCAGCAGTTCCGACGGCAGGCAGAATCAGCCCCAGCATTTT
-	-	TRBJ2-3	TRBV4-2	CASSQDRGTDTQYF	TGTGCCAGCAGCCAAGATAGGGGCACAGATACGCAGTATTTT